This record looks at one TCR beta chain sequence and its context. Its cognate antigen is unknown. This record comes from a study of T-cell reconstitution after alpha-beta-depleted transplantation in children. Study-level findings and limits: Surviving thymic progenitors and recipient T cells were the source of high TCRbeta diversity at day 60 in some patients. At one year after transplant, newly produced T cells mostly accounted for T-cell counts and diversity. Expanded clones from the graft, numbering several hundred, reportedly supplied alpha-beta T cells about two months after transplant.

The CDR3 runs 15 residues. The V gene lost 0 bases and the J gene lost 2 bases, with 12 bases spanning the gap. Germline V gives CDR1 SGHRS, CDR2 YFSETQ. Construction of the TCRbeta library involved unique molecular identifiers. One entry per CDR3 protein, called by TCRdb with MiXCR from the PCR reads. The profile shows about 980,000 distinct CDR3 sequences, about 29% of them singletons. This TCR was sampled from a boy less than two years old who had a stem cell transplant for SCID, so the T cells may come from the graft donor. The specimen comprised PBMCs, mostly from graft donor cells, sampled 360 days after TCRalphabeta/CD19-depleted stem cell transplant. This chain uses TRBV5-1 with TRBJ2-7; D unclear. The chain's CDR3 is CASSLVGASAYEQYF. For the CDR3, the DNA is TGCGCCAGCAGCTTGGTGGGTGCGTCCGCCTACGAGCAGTACTTC.